Shown below are 9 T cell receptor beta chains from a single sample sequenced in a study of blood T cell repertoires in COVID-19. TCRdb keeps only in-frame clones here, not all; method: immunoSEQ multiplex PCR. The sample contains approximately 500,000 clones, roughly 89% of which appear only once. Source material: peripheral blood. Source of these receptors: a man between 18 and 35 years old with COVID-19, enrolled during active disease.

The rearrangement uses TRBV7-6 and TRBJ1-4, with TRBD1 matching over 8 bases. CDR1 SGHVS and CDR2 FNYEAQ come from the germline V gene. The J segment lost 3 bases and the V segment lost 0 bases, leaving 0 bases of the junction unmatched. The CDR3 has 15 residues. The CDR3 loop reads CASSLATGANEKLFF. Here the CDR3 DNA reads TGTGCCAGCAGCTTAGCGACAGGGGCTAATGAAAAACTGTTTTTT.

This chain joins TRBV5-1 and TRBJ2-2, with D maybe TRBD1 (5 bases). Trimming removed 1 base at V and 4 bases at J, with 14 bases between. The CDR3 has 16 amino acids. In germline, CDR1 is SGHRS, CDR2 YFSETQ. CDR3: CASSLSGGAITGELFF. CDR3 coding DNA: TGCGCCAGCAGCTTGTCGGGTGGGGCCATCACCGGGGAGCTGTTTTTT.

There are a few counts of this clone. The chain has TRBV7-2 and TRBJ2-3; TRBD1 matches 9 bases. V was clipped by 2 bases and J by 4 bases; unmatched bases: 7. Germline V gene sequence: CDR1 SGHTA, CDR2 FQGNSA. The CDR3 sequence is 16 residues long. The CDR3: CASSLRMTGGPDTQYF. CDR3 coding DNA: TGTGCCAGCAGCTTAAGAATGACAGGGGGACCAGATACGCAGTATTTT. The full variable domain, completed using reference TRBV7-2 and TRBJ2-3, is GAGVSQSPSNKVTEKGKDVELRCDPISGHTALYWYRQSLGQGLEFLIYFQGNSAPDKSGLPSDRFSAERTGGSVSTLTIQRTQQEDSAVYLCASSLRMTGGPDTQYFGPGTRLTVL.

This chain connects TRBV11-2 to TRBJ2-7, with D maybe TRBD1 (6 bases). The CDR3 covers 15 residues. Trimming pared 4 bases from V and 3 bases from J, leaving 16 bases between. The germline V gene has CDR1 SGHAT and CDR2 FQNNGV. This CDR3 reads CASSSLQGTLYEQYF. The DNA of the CDR3 is TGTGCCAGCAGCTCCCTACAGGGCACCCTCTACGAGCAGTACTTC.

V gene TRBV11-2 combines with J gene TRBJ2-1; D unresolved. Trimming cost V 0 bases and J 9 bases, with 12 bases left between them. The CDR3 length is 14 residues. From germline, CDR1 is SGHAT and CDR2 FQNNGV. The CDR3 DNA sequence: TGTGCCAGCAGCTTAGAAGTAGTGTACGCTGAGCAGTTCTTC. It is translated as CASSLEVVYAEQFF.

The chain links TRBV10-1 to TRBJ2-2; possibly TRBD1 for D (6 bases). With 8 bases removed from V and 5 bases from J, the gap between germline ends came to 18 bases. The CDR3 consists of 15 residues. Germline CDR1 is WNHNN and CDR2 is SYGVQD (reference sequence). CDR3 sequence: CASSDSGALTGELFF. CDR3 DNA: TGCGCCAGCTCTGACTCAGGGGCTTTGACCGGGGAGCTGTTTTTT.

The CDR3 coding sequence is TGCGCCAGCAGCTTGGAGGACAGGTACTCACCCCTCCACTTT. It yields the protein CASSLEDRYSPLHF. This rearrangement joins TRBV5-1 to TRBJ1-6, with 7 bases identical to TRBD1. Per germline, CDR1 SGHRS and CDR2 YFSETQ. V lost 0 bases and J lost 10; bases outside the gene matches: 4. The CDR3 extends over 14 amino acids.

The chain uses TRBV18 and TRBJ2-6, with D perhaps matching TRBD1 (6 bases). This CDR3 has 16 residues. Germline V gene lookup returns CDR1 KGHSH and CDR2 LQKENI. Deletions cut 0 bases from V and 4 bases from J, with 10 bases between. The CDR3 loop reads CASSPPQGKGANVLTF. The CDR3 DNA sequence: TGTGCCAGCTCACCACCGCAGGGGAAGGGGGCCAACGTCCTGACTTTC.

The CDR3 loop is CASQPGLAGYNEQFF. The CDR3 nucleotides read TGTGCCAGCCAACCGGGACTAGCGGGATACAATGAGCAGTTCTTC. The J gene is TRBJ2-1, the V gene TRBV6-5; 13 bases fit TRBD2. There are 15 residues in the CDR3. Germline-derived CDR1 and CDR2 are MNHEY and SVGAGI. The V segment lost 8 bases and the J segment 4 bases; nucleotides outside the gene matches: 5.